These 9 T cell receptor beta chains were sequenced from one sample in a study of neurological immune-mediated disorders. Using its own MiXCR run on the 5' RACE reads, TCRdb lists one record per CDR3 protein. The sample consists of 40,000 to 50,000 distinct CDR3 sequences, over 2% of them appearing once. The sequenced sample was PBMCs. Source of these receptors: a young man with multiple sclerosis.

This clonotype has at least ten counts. This CDR3 reads CASSTMGGNQPQHF. The CDR3 region has the DNA TGCGCCAGCAGCACGATGGGGGGCAATCAGCCCCAGCATTTT. The V and J genes are TRBV5-1 and TRBJ1-5; the D gene is possibly TRBD1 (5 bases). Between the trimmed V and J ends, which lost 4 bases and 2 bases, there was a span of 10 bases. CDR1 is SGHRS and CDR2 is YFSETQ in the germline V gene. This CDR3 region has 14 residues.

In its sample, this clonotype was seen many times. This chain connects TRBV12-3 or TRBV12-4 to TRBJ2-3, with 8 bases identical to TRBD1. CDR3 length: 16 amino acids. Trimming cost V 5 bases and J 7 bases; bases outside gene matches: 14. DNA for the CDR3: TGTGCCAGCAGTCTGACCGGGACAGGAATACGTTATACGCAGTATTTT. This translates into CASSLTGTGIRYTQYF.

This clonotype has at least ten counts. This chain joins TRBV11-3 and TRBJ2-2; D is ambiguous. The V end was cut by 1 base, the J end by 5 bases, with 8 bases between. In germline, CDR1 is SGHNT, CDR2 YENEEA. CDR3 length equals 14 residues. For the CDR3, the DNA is TGTGCCAGCAGCTTAGGTCCCGTGACCGGGGAGCTGTTTTTT. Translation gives CASSLGPVTGELFF.

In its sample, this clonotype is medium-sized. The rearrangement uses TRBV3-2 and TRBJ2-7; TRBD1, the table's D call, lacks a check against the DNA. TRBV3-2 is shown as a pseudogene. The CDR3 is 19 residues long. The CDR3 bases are TGTGCCAGCAGCCTTCGCTTTGGGGGGGGGCACGGGATCTCCTACGAGCAGTACTTC. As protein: CASSLRFGGGHGISYEQYF.

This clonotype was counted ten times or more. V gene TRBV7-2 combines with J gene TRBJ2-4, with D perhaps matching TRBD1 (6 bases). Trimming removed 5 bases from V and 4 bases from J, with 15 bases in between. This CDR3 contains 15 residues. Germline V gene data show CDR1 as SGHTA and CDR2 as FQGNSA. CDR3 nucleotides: TGTGCCAGCAGCCTAGAAACTACAGGGAAAAACATTCAGTACTTC. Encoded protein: CASSLETTGKNIQYF.

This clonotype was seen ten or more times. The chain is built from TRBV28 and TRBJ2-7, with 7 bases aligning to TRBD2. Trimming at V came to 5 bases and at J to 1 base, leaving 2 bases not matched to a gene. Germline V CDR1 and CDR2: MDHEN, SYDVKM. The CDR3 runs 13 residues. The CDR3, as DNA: TGTGCCAGCAGTCCGGGAGGTTCCTACGAGCAGTACTTC. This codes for CASSPGGSYEQYF.

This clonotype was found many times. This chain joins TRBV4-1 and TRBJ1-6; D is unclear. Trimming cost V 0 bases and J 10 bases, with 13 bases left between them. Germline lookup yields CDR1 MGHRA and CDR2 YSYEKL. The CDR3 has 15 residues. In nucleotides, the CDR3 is TGCGCCAGCAGCCAAGAGAGGGAGTTGTGGTCACCCCTCCACTTT. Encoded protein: CASSQERELWSPLHF.

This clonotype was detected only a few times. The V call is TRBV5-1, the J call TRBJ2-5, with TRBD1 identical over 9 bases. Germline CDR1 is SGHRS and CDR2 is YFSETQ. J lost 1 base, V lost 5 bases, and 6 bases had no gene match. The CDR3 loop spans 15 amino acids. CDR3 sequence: CASSRDRATQETQYF. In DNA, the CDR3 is TGCGCCAGCAGTCGGGACAGGGCCACCCAAGAGACCCAGTACTTC.

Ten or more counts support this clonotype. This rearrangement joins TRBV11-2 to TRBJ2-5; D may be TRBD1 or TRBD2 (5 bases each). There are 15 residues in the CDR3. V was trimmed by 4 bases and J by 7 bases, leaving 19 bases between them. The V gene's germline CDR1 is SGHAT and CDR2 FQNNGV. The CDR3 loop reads CASSSGAGPYGTQYF. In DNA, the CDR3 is TGTGCCAGCAGCTCCGGGGCCGGGCCGTATGGGACCCAGTACTTC.